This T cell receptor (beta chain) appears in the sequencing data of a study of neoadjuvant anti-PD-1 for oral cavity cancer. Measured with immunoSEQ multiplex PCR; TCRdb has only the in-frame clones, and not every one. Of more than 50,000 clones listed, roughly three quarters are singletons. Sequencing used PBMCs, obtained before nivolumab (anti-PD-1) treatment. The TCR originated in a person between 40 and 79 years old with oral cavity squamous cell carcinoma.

CDR3 coding DNA: TGTGCCAGCAGCTTGGAGGCGGGTCTCAATGAGCAGTTCTTC. Residues: CASSLEAGLNEQFF. This chain joins TRBV5-4 and TRBJ2-1; D perhaps matches TRBD2 (5 bases). Per germline, CDR1 SGHNT and CDR2 YYREEE (reference sequence). This CDR3 has 14 residues. The V and J ends lost 0 bases and 6 bases respectively, with 10 bases between them.